This T cell receptor (beta chain) was sequenced during a study of multiple sclerosis patients with progressive multifocal leukoencephalopathy. Study observations and caveats: PML-onset expanded TRB clones were detectable before and during natalizumab therapy.

This sample's time point: time of PML onset. Natalizumab-treated patients developed PML between roughly 16 and 60 months into natalizumab therapy. A single count supports this clone. Its antigen is undetermined. This was a survey-level run. Generated by immunoSEQ multiplex PCR, the TCRdb table keeps only in-frame clones and is missing some. The sample has roughly 28,000 clones; 75% to 90% are singletons. V was cut by 5 bases and J by 4 bases, with 11 bases left in between. The germline CDR1 and CDR2 sequences are SGHTA and FQGNSA. This CDR3 has 13 residues. The chain joins TRBV7-2 to TRBJ1-1; D not certain. Source: PBMCs, taken from a patient treated with natalizumab. This receptor was identified in a woman in her 30s with progressive multifocal leukoencephalopathy. The CDR3 nucleotides are TGTGCCAGCAGCCCGGTCATTCCCACTGAAGCTTTCTTT. Residues: CASSPVIPTEAFF.